Below, one T cell receptor beta chain is given with its context. No antigen is known for it. Germline CDR1 MNHEY, CDR2 SMNVEV (reference sequence). There are 13 residues in the CDR3. Trimming shortened V by 1 base and J by 7 bases, and 8 bases separated the two germline ends. Some clones are missing from TCRdb's copy, which holds only in-frame ones; the method was immunoSEQ multiplex PCR. The sample yields about 600,000 clones, around 95% seen once. This specimen belongs to a study of shared clonotypes between healthy human individuals. Broader study findings: Sequencing depth was expected to influence donor clonotype sharing. Even with large depth, rarefaction showed that sorted-subset sequencing was incomplete.

Naive CD8 cells were CD45RO-negative, positively selected for CCR7, excluding terminally differentiated effector memory CD45RA+ cells. Participating donors were healthy, HIV-negative adults free of recent acute infections or vaccinations. The source of this sequence is a woman in her thirties in good health. This chain links TRBV27 with TRBJ2-1; unclear D gene. Sequencing input: naive CD8+ T cells sorted from blood. The CDR3 protein is CASSLFIANEQFF. CDR3 bases: TGTGCCAGCAGTTTATTCATCGCGAATGAGCAGTTCTTC.